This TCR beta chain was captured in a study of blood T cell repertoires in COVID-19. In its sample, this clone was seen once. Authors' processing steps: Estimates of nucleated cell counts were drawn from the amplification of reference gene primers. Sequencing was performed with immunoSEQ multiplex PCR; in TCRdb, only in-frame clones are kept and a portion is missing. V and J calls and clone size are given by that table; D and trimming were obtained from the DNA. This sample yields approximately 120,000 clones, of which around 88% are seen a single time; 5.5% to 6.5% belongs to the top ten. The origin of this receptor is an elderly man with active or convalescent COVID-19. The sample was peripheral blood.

The CDR3: CAWSRDRGLGYF. CDR3 DNA: TGTGCCTGGAGTAGAGACAGGGGGCTGGGGTACTTC. V gene TRBV30 combines with J gene TRBJ2-7; 10 bases map to TRBD1. With V trimmed by 2 bases and J by 12 bases, 7 bases remained unmatched. The CDR3 runs to 12 residues. CDR1 is GTSNPN, CDR2 SVGIG, per germline (reference sequence).